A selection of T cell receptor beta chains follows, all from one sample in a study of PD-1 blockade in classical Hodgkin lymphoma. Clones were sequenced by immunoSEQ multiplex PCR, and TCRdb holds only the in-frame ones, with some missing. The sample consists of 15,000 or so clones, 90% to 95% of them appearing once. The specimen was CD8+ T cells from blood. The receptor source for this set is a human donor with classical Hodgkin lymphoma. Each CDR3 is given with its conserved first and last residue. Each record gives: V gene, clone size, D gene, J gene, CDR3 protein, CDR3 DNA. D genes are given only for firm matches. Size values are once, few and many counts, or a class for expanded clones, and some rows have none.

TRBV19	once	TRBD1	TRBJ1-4	CASSIGTANEKLFF	TGTGCCAGTAGTATTGGGACAGCTAATGAAAAACTGTTTTTT
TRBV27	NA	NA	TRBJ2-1	CASSLDSLNEQFF	TGTGCCAGCAGTCTCGACAGTCTTAATGAGCAGTTCTTC
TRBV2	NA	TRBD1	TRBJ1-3	CANGQGRGNTIYF	TGTGCCAACGGACAGGGGCGAGGAAACACCATATATTTT
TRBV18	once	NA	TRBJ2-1	CASSPPTGFNEQFF	TGTGCCAGCTCACCCCCCACTGGGTTCAATGAGCAGTTCTTC
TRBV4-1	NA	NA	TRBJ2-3	CASSQEIRVAVDTQYF	TGCGCCAGCAGCCAAGAGATAAGGGTAGCTGTTGATACGCAGTATTTT
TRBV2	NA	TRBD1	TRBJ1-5	CASSGIGTGGGNQPQHF	TGTGCCAGCAGTGGTATCGGGACAGGGGGCGGAAATCAGCCCCAGCATTTT
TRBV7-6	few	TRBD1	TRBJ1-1	CASSPRQGMNTEAFF	TGTGCCAGCAGCCCCCGACAGGGGATGAACACTGAAGCTTTCTTT
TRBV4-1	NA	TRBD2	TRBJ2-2	CASSQESPLAGGELFF	TGCGCCAGCAGCCAAGAATCCCCACTAGCGGGGGGGGAGCTGTTTTTT
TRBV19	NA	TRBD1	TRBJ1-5	CASSIPGQGINQPQHF	TGTGCCAGTAGTATCCCGGGACAGGGCATCAATCAGCCCCAGCATTTT
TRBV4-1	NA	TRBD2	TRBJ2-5	CASSQPSGGQETQYF	TGCGCCAGCAGCCAACCTAGCGGGGGGCAAGAGACCCAGTACTTC
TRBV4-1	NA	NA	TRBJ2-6	CASSQVLHNSGANVLTF	TGCGCCAGCAGCCAAGTACTGCATAACTCTGGGGCCAACGTCCTGACTTTC
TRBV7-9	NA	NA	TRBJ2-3	CASSFADTQYF	TGTGCCAGCAGCTTCGCAGATACGCAGTATTTT
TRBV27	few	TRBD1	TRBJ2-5	CASSLGQGEETQYF	TGTGCCAGCAGTTTAGGACAGGGTGAAGAGACCCAGTACTTC
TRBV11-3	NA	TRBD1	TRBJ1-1	CASSTWTGMNTEAFF	TGTGCCAGCAGCACTTGGACAGGGATGAACACTGAAGCTTTCTTT
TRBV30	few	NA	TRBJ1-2	CAWSGAATGYTF	TGTGCCTGGAGTGGGGCAGCTACTGGCTACACCTTC
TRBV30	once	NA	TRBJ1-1	CAFHDTEAFF	TGTGCCTTCCACGACACTGAAGCTTTCTTT
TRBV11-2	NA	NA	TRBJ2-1	CASSLRDGVVTGEQFF	TGTGCCAGCAGCTTACGGGACGGGGTGGTGACAGGTGAGCAGTTCTTC
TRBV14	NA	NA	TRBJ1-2	CASSQISGPANYGYTF	TGTGCCAGCAGCCAAATCAGCGGCCCGGCTAACTATGGCTACACCTTC